The 28 T cell receptor beta chains in this list originate from one sample, sequenced in a study of cytomegalovirus exposure and HLA in healthy donors. It was with 60 Vbeta and 13 Jbeta primers that the PCR ran. Clones were read by immunoSEQ multiplex PCR, and TCRdb kept only the in-frame ones, dropping some. This table has some 66,000 clones, over 70% appearing once. The sample consisted of PBMCs. The origin of the receptors is a man in his sixties in good health and CMV-seropositive.

V and J are TRBV9 and TRBJ2-2; weak D call: TRBD1 (5 bases). Trimming cost V 0 bases and J 6 bases, with 6 bases left between them. In germline, CDR1 is SGDLS, CDR2 YYNGEE. The CDR3 extends over 13 amino acids. Here the CDR3 DNA reads TGTGCCAGCAGCGTAGTAGGGGCCGGGGAGCTGTTTTTT. Its protein product is CASSVVGAGELFF.

The CDR3 loop reads CASSITGMLTEAFF. The CDR3 DNA sequence: TGTGCCAGTAGTATAACAGGGATGCTGACTGAAGCTTTCTTT. This chain links TRBV19 with TRBJ1-1, with D perhaps matching TRBD1 (6 bases). In germline, CDR1 is LNHDA, CDR2 SQIVND (reference sequence). Trimming stripped 2 bases from V and 5 bases from J, with 12 bases between. The CDR3 contains 14 residues. The full variable domain, with the rest looked up from reference TRBV19 and TRBJ1-1, is DGGITQSPKYLFRKEGQNVTLSCEQNLNHDAMYWYRQDPGQGLRLIYYSQIVNDFQKGDIAEGYSVSREKKESFPLTVTSAQKNPTAFYLCASSITGMLTEAFFGQGTRLTVV.

V is TRBV2 and J is TRBJ1-5; 7 bases map to TRBD1. CDR1 is SNHLY and CDR2 is FYNNEI in the germline V gene. The junction had 9 bases not matched to a gene; V was cut back by 4 bases and J by 0 bases. The CDR3 has 17 amino acids. Here the CDR3 reads CASSVLAGGNSNQPQHF. CDR3 DNA sequence: TGTGCCAGCAGTGTGTTGGCAGGGGGAAATAGCAATCAGCCCCAGCATTTT. The variable domain in full, with the rest retrieved from reference TRBV2 and TRBJ1-5, is EPEVTQTPSHQVTQMGQEVILRCVPISNHLYFYWYRQILGQKVEFLVSFYNNEISEKSEIFDDQFSVERPDGSNFTLKIRSTKLEDSAMYFCASSVLAGGNSNQPQHFGDGTRLSIL.

This chain joins TRBV7-7 and TRBJ2-7, with a possible D match to TRBD1 (6 bases). The CDR3 totals 12 residues. From germline, CDR1 is SSHAT and CDR2 FNYEAQ (reference sequence). CDR3 bases: TGTGCTGTGGGGGACAACCTCTACGAGCAGTACTTC. This sequence encodes CAVGDNLYEQYF.

The gene calls are TRBV29-1 and TRBJ1-1; possible D gene TRBD1, 5 bases. CDR3 length: 13 residues. Germline CDR1 reads SQVTM; CDR2 reads ANQGSEA. Between the trimmed V and J ends, which lost 6 bases and 5 bases, there was a span of 16 bases. CDR3 region: CSVEVGAGTEAFF. Written as DNA, the CDR3 is TGCAGCGTAGAGGTAGGGGCGGGGACTGAAGCTTTCTTT.

The CDR3 region is CASSRVAGARTDTQYF. In nucleotides, the CDR3 is TGCGCCAGCAGCAGGGTAGCGGGGGCCCGCACAGATACGCAGTATTTT. This rearrangement joins TRBV5-1 to TRBJ2-3, with 9 bases fitting TRBD2. Germline-derived CDR1 and CDR2 are SGHRS and YFSETQ. Germline trimming cut 4 bases from V and 1 base from J; bases unmatched to any gene: 7. CDR3 length: 16 residues.

This clone appeared once. The chain has TRBV5-1 and TRBJ2-2; 11 bases map to TRBD2. CDR3 length equals 16 residues. Germline loops: CDR1 SGHRS, CDR2 YFSETQ. Germline trimming cut 5 bases from V and 3 bases from J; bases unmatched to any gene: 6. CDR3 nucleotide sequence: TGCGCCAGCAGTTTTGGGACTAGCGGTGACACCGGGGAGCTGTTTTTT. Protein product: CASSFGTSGDTGELFF. Full variable domain (outside the CDR3, taken from reference TRBV5-1 and TRBJ2-2): KAGVTQTPRYLIKTRGQQVTLSCSPISGHRSVSWYQQTPGQGLQFLFEYFSETQRNKGNFPGRFSGRQFSNSRSEMNVSTLELGDSALYLCASSFGTSGDTGELFFGEGSRLTVL.

This chain connects TRBV7-9 to TRBJ1-1; no definite D call. CDR3 length: 13 amino acids. Per the germline V gene, CDR1 is SEHNR and CDR2 is FQNEAQ (reference sequence). V lost 1 base and J lost 4, with 7 bases in between. The CDR3 region has the DNA TGTGCCAGCAGCTTAGGATCGAGCACTGAAGCTTTCTTT. This gives the protein CASSLGSSTEAFF.

J is TRBJ1-2 and V is TRBV5-5; the match to TRBD1 covers 7 bases. Trimming took 1 base from V and 5 from J; bases not matched to a gene: 8. The germline CDR1 and CDR2 sequences are SGHKS and YYEKEE (reference sequence). CDR3 length equals 15 residues. The CDR3 DNA follows: TGTGCCAGCAGCTTGAATGGACAGGCGCTATATGGCTACACCTTC. It is translated as CASSLNGQALYGYTF.

V and J are TRBV21-1 and TRBJ2-2; whether TRBD2, the table's D call, matches the DNA was not checked. TRBV21-1 is a listed pseudogene. The CDR3 has 19 residues. CDR3 amino acids: CASSKAHLPASGRAGELFF. DNA for the CDR3: TGTGCCAGCAGCAAAGCACACCTCCCCGCTAGCGGGAGGGCGGGGGAGCTGTTTTTT.

The chain links TRBV6-5 to TRBJ1-1, with TRBD1 matching 10 bases. CDR3 size: 15 residues. The V segment lost 6 bases and the J segment 5 bases; nucleotides outside the gene matches: 9. CDR1 MNHEY and CDR2 SVGAGI come from the germline V gene. The CDR3 nucleotides read TGTGCCAGCAGCGATGCCGGGACAGGGGTTACTGAAGCTTTCTTT. Translated, it gives CASSDAGTGVTEAFF.

The chain recombines TRBV7-9 with TRBJ2-6; perhaps TRBD2 as D (6 bases). The CDR3 has 16 residues. Germline lookup yields CDR1 SEHNR and CDR2 FQNEAQ (reference sequence). The germline V and J ends were trimmed by 5 bases and 0 bases, with 11 bases remaining between them. DNA for the CDR3: TGTGCCAGCAGCGCGGGGCACGACTCTGGGGCCAACGTCCTGACTTTC. Protein product: CASSAGHDSGANVLTF.

This chain joins TRBV7-2 and TRBJ1-2; 7 nucleotides agree with TRBD1. This CDR3 comprises 16 residues. Germline lookup yields CDR1 SGHTA and CDR2 FQGNSA. J was trimmed by 2 bases and V by 4 bases; bases with no gene match: 10. CDR3 DNA sequence: TGTGCCAGCAGCTCAAATTCAGGGGGAAGGAACTATGGCTACACCTTC. This sequence encodes CASSSNSGGRNYGYTF.

This chain links TRBV19 with TRBJ2-7; a possible D gene is TRBD2 (5 bases). V was shortened by 4 bases and J by 2 bases, with 15 bases between the two germline ends. CDR1 is LNHDA and CDR2 is SQIVND in the germline V gene (reference sequence). CDR3 size: 15 residues. The CDR3 region has the DNA TGTGCCAGTAGTACCCCGGGCAGGAGGACCTACGAGCAGTACTTC. Protein sequence: CASSTPGRRTYEQYF. The variable domain in full, with the rest retrieved from reference TRBV19 and TRBJ2-7, is DGGITQSPKYLFRKEGQNVTLSCEQNLNHDAMYWYRQDPGQGLRLIYYSQIVNDFQKGDIAEGYSVSREKKESFPLTVTSAQKNPTAFYLCASSTPGRRTYEQYFGPGTRLTVT.

The chain joins TRBV2 to TRBJ2-7; no definite D call. Germline loops: CDR1 SNHLY, CDR2 FYNNEI. Deletions cut 3 bases from V and 0 bases from J, with 9 bases between. The CDR3 contains 14 residues. Written as DNA, the CDR3 is TGTGCCAGCAGTGAGTCACAAAACTCCTACGAGCAGTACTTC. It translates to CASSESQNSYEQYF. The variable domain in full, with the rest retrieved from reference TRBV2 and TRBJ2-7, is EPEVTQTPSHQVTQMGQEVILRCVPISNHLYFYWYRQILGQKVEFLVSFYNNEISEKSEIFDDQFSVERPDGSNFTLKIRSTKLEDSAMYFCASSESQNSYEQYFGPGTRLTVT.

This chain's CDR3 is CAWSVLIGVTKYF. CDR3 coding DNA: TGTGCCTGGAGTGTTTTAATAGGGGTTACAAAGTACTTC. This chain links TRBV30 with TRBJ2-5; TRBD1 might be the D (5 bases). The germline CDR1 and CDR2 sequences are GTSNPN and SVGIG (reference sequence). Trimming cost V 0 bases and J 12 bases, with 17 bases left between them. The CDR3 has 13 amino acids.

V usage is TRBV27 and J usage is TRBJ1-3; D may be TRBD1 (6 bases). CDR3 length: 15 amino acids. The germline V gene has CDR1 MNHEY and CDR2 SMNVEV (reference sequence). V was clipped by 6 bases and J by 0 bases, with 12 bases between them. The CDR3 is CASRTGSGSGNTIYF. The CDR3, as DNA: TGTGCCAGCAGAACAGGGTCGGGCTCTGGAAACACCATATATTTT.

A single count supports this clone. The junction does not match germline at one end; this may be a read error. The gene calls are TRBV7-7 and TRBJ2-1, with 10 bases that match TRBD2. The CDR3 spans 15 residues. Germline V gene lookup returns CDR1 SSHAT and CDR2 FNYEAQ (reference sequence). The CDR3 reads CASSLGLAGVNEQFF. CDR3 DNA: TGTGCTAGCAGCTTAGGGCTAGCGGGAGTTAATGAGCAGTTCTTC.

V usage is TRBV19 and J usage is TRBJ2-2, with D unclear. The germline V gene encodes CDR1 LNHDA and CDR2 SQIVND (reference sequence). Trimming pared 5 bases from V and 4 bases from J, leaving 11 bases between. The CDR3 covers 14 residues. CDR3 sequence: CASSSGSLTGELFF. DNA for the CDR3: TGTGCCAGTAGTTCCGGGTCCCTCACCGGGGAGCTGTTTTTT.

This chain connects TRBV18 to TRBJ2-5; D not resolved. CDR1 is KGHSH, CDR2 LQKENI, per germline. V was trimmed by 2 bases and J by 7 bases, leaving 8 bases between them. This CDR3 is built from 12 residues. CDR3 sequence: CASSPLGGTQYF. CDR3 coding DNA: TGTGCCAGCTCACCATTAGGCGGGACCCAGTACTTC.

The chain has TRBV6-1 and TRBJ1-2, with 7 nucleotides matching TRBD1. J was trimmed by 4 bases and V by 1 base; bases with no gene match: 6. The CDR3 is made up of 15 amino acids. CDR1 and CDR2 from the germline V gene are MNHNS and SASEGT. Written as DNA, the CDR3 is TGTGCCAGCAGTGAAGGAGCAGGGGGAGGCTATGGCTACACCTTC. It translates to CASSEGAGGGYGYTF.

This chain uses TRBV11-2 with TRBJ1-5, with 9 bases lining up with TRBD1. The germline V gene encodes CDR1 SGHAT and CDR2 FQNNGV. The CDR3 extends over 15 amino acids. The V gene end was trimmed by 4 bases and the J gene end by 4 bases; junction bases not matched to a gene: 5. The CDR3 reads CASSSQQGANQPQHF. CDR3 DNA: TGTGCCAGCAGCTCACAACAGGGGGCAAATCAGCCCCAGCATTTT.

CDR3 protein: CASRLAGPLKNTGELFF. In nucleotides, the CDR3 is TGTGCCAGTAGGTTAGCGGGACCTCTTAAGAACACCGGGGAGCTGTTTTTT. V usage is TRBV19 and J usage is TRBJ2-2; 8 bases agree with TRBD2. Germline loops: CDR1 LNHDA, CDR2 SQIVND (reference sequence). The CDR3 is made up of 17 amino acids. Unmatched junction bases numbered 10, after V lost 6 bases and J lost 1 base.

J is TRBJ2-7 and V is TRBV6-1; 13 nucleotides line up with TRBD2. After removal of 6 bases from V and 4 bases from J, the junction contained 3 bases not matched to a gene. Germline V gene data show CDR1 as MNHNS and CDR2 as SASEGT. This CDR3 contains 14 residues. The CDR3 nucleotides read TGTGCCAGCAGAGGACTAGCGGGGGATTACGAGCAGTACTTC. It codes for CASRGLAGDYEQYF.

The rearrangement joins TRBV19 to TRBJ2-7; TRBD2 agrees at 13 bases. CDR3 length: 15 residues. With V trimmed by 7 bases and J by 3 bases, 6 bases remained unmatched. Germline V gene sequence: CDR1 LNHDA, CDR2 SQIVND (reference sequence). The CDR3 loop reads CASTPGLAGIYEQYF. The CDR3 DNA follows: TGTGCCAGTACCCCGGGACTAGCGGGAATCTACGAGCAGTACTTC.

The CDR3 DNA is TGCGCCAGCAGCTTGGTAGGGGTAGCAAACACTGAAGCTTTCTTT. This encodes CASSLVGVANTEAFF. The chain joins TRBV5-1 to TRBJ1-1; weak D call: TRBD1 (5 bases). Per the germline V gene, CDR1 is SGHRS and CDR2 is YFSETQ. The CDR3 totals 15 residues. Trimming took off 0 bases at V and 2 bases at J, with 11 bases between the two ends.

This clone was seen more than once but under ten times. The CDR3 sequence is CASSQGASGSGYTQYF. The CDR3 DNA reads as TGCGCCAGTTCACAGGGGGCTAGCGGATCAGGTTATACGCAGTATTTT. This chain joins TRBV5-1 and TRBJ2-3, with TRBD1 matching over 9 bases. V dropped 8 bases and J dropped 7; count of bases not matched to a gene: 17. CDR3 length equals 16 residues. Germline assignment: CDR1 SGHRS and CDR2 YFSETQ.

This CDR3 reads CASSLPTASNQPQHF. The CDR3 DNA is TGTGCCAGCAGCTTGCCAACAGCTAGCAATCAGCCCCAGCATTTT. The chain uses TRBV5-8 and TRBJ1-5; no clear D. The CDR3 loop spans 15 amino acids. From germline, CDR1 is SGHTS and CDR2 YDEGEE. Trimming removed 1 base at V and 0 bases at J, with 8 bases between.